This is a list of T cell receptor beta chains from one sample in a study of blood T cell repertoires in COVID-19. Sequenced by immunoSEQ multiplex PCR; TCRdb stores in-frame clones only, minus some. The table lists 150,000 to 200,000 clones, around 85% of them singletons. The source material was peripheral blood. The receptors here all came from a woman aged 55-69 years with acute or convalescent COVID-19. Both conserved end residues are part of each CDR3. Clone size is given for some rows only: seen once, a few or many times, or a class if the clone is expanded.

TRBV6-5,TRBJ2-7,-,CASKGTGDVYEQYF
TRBV24-1,TRBJ2-1,once,CATSDLVTSSSYNEQFF
TRBV20-1,TRBJ1-1,-,CSASSGQNTEAFF
TRBV7-3,TRBJ2-1,-,CASGQGDVSEQFF
TRBV5-1,TRBJ2-7,few,CASSLILGRPYEQYF
TRBV9,TRBJ1-2,-,CASSAGQGDGYTF
TRBV4-2,TRBJ2-6,-,CASSQEEAGANVLTF
TRBV6-5,TRBJ2-5,-,CASGRQGLSETQYF
TRBV28,TRBJ2-3,-,CASSGTGTGSTDTQYF
TRBV5-1,TRBJ2-5,-,CASSLLAGTQETQYF
TRBV5-6,TRBJ1-2,-,CASSLPAGDYGYTF
TRBV10-3,TRBJ2-5,-,CAISRTGGDETQYF
TRBV5-1,TRBJ1-2,-,CASSLGDRGRRQGGYTF
TRBV19,TRBJ1-6,-,CASRDGQQYSPLHF
TRBV11-2,TRBJ1-2,-,CASSLPGHSNYGYTF
TRBV6-5,TRBJ1-6,-,CASSFGTLSPLHF
TRBV19,TRBJ2-2,once,CASSPQTGGTGELFF
TRBV6-5,TRBJ1-4,-,CASRTGTNEKLFF
TRBV29-1,TRBJ1-2,-,CSVELVAYGYTF
TRBV29-1,TRBJ2-1,once,CSVVFLARSNEQFF
TRBV5-1,TRBJ2-5,-,CASSSQGLVVETQYF
TRBV18,TRBJ2-2,-,CASSPPQGAGATGELFF
TRBV5-8,TRBJ1-4,-,CASSLSGGDEKLFF
TRBV23-1,TRBJ2-4,-,CAIEQGSAKNIQYF
TRBV24-1,TRBJ2-1,few,CATSVGQGFEQFF
TRBV6-2/TRBV6-3,TRBJ1-1,-,CASSFGGGLTEAFF
TRBV7-7,TRBJ2-5,-,CASSPPAGETQYF
TRBV19,TRBJ1-6,medium-sized,CASSTREQYPSPLHF
TRBV10-3,TRBJ2-7,-,CAISGLAALEQYF
TRBV19,TRBJ1-3,-,CASGTLSGNTIYF
TRBV5-4,TRBJ1-2,-,CASSPRTGGHGYTF
TRBV4-2,TRBJ1-4,-,CASSQHPTGVGEKLFF
TRBV9,TRBJ2-3,-,CASSERSGTSTDTQYF
TRBV2,TRBJ1-5,-,CASRMDSPNQPQHF
TRBV7-2,TRBJ1-1,-,CASSFQGVSAEAFF
TRBV5-1,TRBJ1-2,-,CASSLGDFTNYGYTF
TRBV18,TRBJ1-2,-,CASSPTQGAANYGYTF
TRBV9,TRBJ1-1,once,CASSVGQGGNTEAFF
TRBV11-2,TRBJ1-4,-,CASSPGTANEKLFF
TRBV28,TRBJ1-1,-,CASSQGVIEAFF
TRBV5-1,TRBJ1-1,few,CASSLGRTEAFF
TRBV9,TRBJ2-3,-,CASSASGSSTDTQYF
TRBV5-1,TRBJ2-2,-,CASSLVAQRYTGELFF
TRBV5-1,TRBJ1-2,-,CASSLDGVFGYTF
TRBV5-1,TRBJ1-4,-,CASSFAAGDEKLFF
TRBV3-1/TRBV3-2,TRBJ1-3,-,CASSQTPQISGNTIYF
TRBV19,TRBJ1-3,-,CATFDRLNTIYF
TRBV3-1/TRBV3-2,TRBJ2-1,-,CASSQGPAAYNEQFF
TRBV30,TRBJ2-1,once,CAWIPGLAGGDSSYNEQFF
TRBV5-4,TRBJ1-2,-,CASSSPGGAGRNYGYTF
TRBV9,TRBJ2-7,-,CASSAAIAGGPYEQYF
TRBV5-1,TRBJ2-1,-,CASSLALGLAGGDEQFF
TRBV19,TRBJ2-5,-,CASSPRGEWETQYF
TRBV5-1,TRBJ1-5,-,CASSLGQAKAPQHF
TRBV2,TRBJ2-3,-,CANSGRAGDTQYF
TRBV10-3,TRBJ2-5,-,CAIRSGAQETQYF
TRBV5-1,TRBJ1-2,-,CASSSGASNYGYTF
TRBV15,TRBJ1-5,-,CATRQGRVIGNQPQHF
TRBV28,TRBJ1-3,-,CASSFSEGVSYGNTIYF